This is a list of T cell receptor beta chains from one sample in a study of cytomegalovirus exposure and HLA in healthy donors. Clones were read by immunoSEQ multiplex PCR, and TCRdb kept only the in-frame ones, dropping some. The profile covers 150,000 or so clones, with roughly 85% appearing a single time and 9% to 10% taken by the ten largest. The sample was PBMCs. The source of these receptors is a man younger than 35 in good health and CMV-seropositive. Both conserved end residues are part of each CDR3. A D gene is named only where the DNA matches it firmly. Only part of the rows carry a size: once, few, many, or a class if the clone is expanded.

D gene,J gene,clone size,V gene,CDR3 DNA,CDR3 protein
-,TRBJ1-2,-,TRBV5-6,TGTGCCAGCAGCTTAAGGGCGGGGGATGGCTACACCTTC,CASSLRAGDGYTF
-,TRBJ2-7,-,TRBV27,TGTGCCAGCAGCAGTGCCTACGAGCAGTACTTC,CASSSAYEQYF
TRBD2,TRBJ2-2,-,TRBV11-1,TGTGCCAGCAGCCCAATAGGGACTAGCCGCACCGGGGAGCTGTTTTTT,CASSPIGTSRTGELFF
-,TRBJ1-2,few,TRBV2,TGTGCCAGCAAACAGGGTGCTAACTATGGCTACACCTTC,CASKQGANYGYTF
-,TRBJ2-3,-,TRBV5-1,TGCGCCAGCAGTCAAGGGGGTAGGGATACGCAGTATTTT,CASSQGGRDTQYF
-,TRBJ1-5,-,TRBV19,TGTGCCAGTTCTTGGGGGGGCGGTTGGACCCAGCATTTT,CASSWGGGWTQHF
-,TRBJ2-1,few,TRBV7-2,TGTGCCAGCAGCTTAGCGCTCGGGGGTGGAAATGAGCAGTTCTTC,CASSLALGGGNEQFF
-,TRBJ1-5,-,TRBV5-1,TGCGCCAGCAGCTTGTCGGGTTACCAGCCCCAGCATTTT,CASSLSGYQPQHF
-,TRBJ2-7,-,TRBV6-5,TGTGCCAGCAGTTACGGCCCCAGCGTTTTCTACGAGCAGTACTTC,CASSYGPSVFYEQYF
TRBD2,TRBJ2-3,-,TRBV7-9,TGTGCCAGCAGTTATGGGACTAGCGGGAGCCTGGGAACGCAGTATTTT,CASSYGTSGSLGTQYF
TRBD1,TRBJ1-5,-,TRBV4-2,TGTGCCAGCAGCCAAAATCAGGGACAGGGTAATCAGCCCCAGCATTTT,CASSQNQGQGNQPQHF
TRBD2,TRBJ2-1,few,TRBV5-8,TGTGCCAGCAGCTTACTAGCGGGAGTATACAATGAGCAGTTCTTC,CASSLLAGVYNEQFF
TRBD1,TRBJ1-1,-,TRBV7-8,TGTGCCAGTTTCCCAGGGACAGGGGTGGTAAACACTGAAGCTTTCTTT,CASFPGTGVVNTEAFF
-,TRBJ1-1,-,TRBV11-2,TGTGCCAGCAGCTTAGAAGTGTTCAGGGTTGACACTGAAGCTTTCTTT,CASSLEVFRVDTEAFF
TRBD1,TRBJ2-7,-,TRBV14,TGTGCCAGCCGCACAAACAGGGGTCACGAGCAGTACTTC,CASRTNRGHEQYF
-,TRBJ2-7,-,TRBV5-1,TGCGCCAGCAGCTTGGGGGAGACCGCCCACGAGCAGTACTTC,CASSLGETAHEQYF
-,TRBJ2-1,-,TRBV19,TGTGCCAGTAGTACAGGACTAGTGGGGGCCCTGAGCTCCTACAATGAGCAGTTCTTC,CASSTGLVGALSSYNEQFF
TRBD1,TRBJ2-2,-,TRBV4-1,TGCGCCAGCAGCCAAGGACAGGGTTCGGGCACCGGGGAGCTGTTTTTT,CASSQGQGSGTGELFF